These T cell receptor beta chains were read from a single sample in a study of OX40 agonist ivuxolimab in advanced cancers. TCRdb's copy holds only in-frame clones and misses some; the assay was immunoSEQ multiplex PCR. The data show tens of thousands of clones, over 75% seen once. The sample consisted of CD4+ or CD8+ T cells sorted from blood, taken in a trial of the OX40 agonist ivuxolimab. These receptors all stem from an adult with an advanced solid tumor such as melanoma, head and neck, liver or kidney cancer. Both conserved end residues are part of each CDR3. D genes are given only for firm matches. Part of the rows lack a size; the others show once, few, many or a class for expanded clones.

clone_size	cdr3_length	d_call	v_call	j_call	cdr3_aa	cdr3_nt
NA	17	NA	TRBV5-1	TRBJ2-3	CASSFLAGAGRSDTQYF	TGCGCCAGCAGCTTTCTGGCCGGGGCCGGACGTTCGGATACGCAGTATTTT
NA	16	TRBD1	TRBV7-9	TRBJ1-2	CASSLVMQGGDYGYTF	TGTGCCAGCAGCTTAGTTATGCAGGGGGGAGACTATGGCTACACCTTC
NA	15	NA	TRBV5-1	TRBJ2-3	CASSSHQGYPDTQYF	TGCGCCAGCAGCTCCCACCAGGGGTATCCAGATACGCAGTATTTT
once	16	NA	TRBV5-1	TRBJ2-3	CASSSPDSKRPDTQYF	TGCGCCAGCAGCTCCCCGGACAGTAAAAGACCAGATACGCAGTATTTT
NA	14	TRBD1	TRBV5-1	TRBJ1-1	CASSLGTGGTEAFF	TGCGCCAGCAGCTTAGGGACAGGGGGTACTGAAGCTTTCTTT
NA	15	TRBD2	TRBV9	TRBJ2-3	CASIRTRVVTDTQYF	TGTGCCAGCATACGGACTAGAGTTGTGACAGATACGCAGTATTTT
NA	15	TRBD2	TRBV27	TRBJ2-3	CASSLSGGSTDTQYF	TGTGCCAGCAGTCTAAGCGGGGGGAGCACAGATACGCAGTATTTT
NA	13	NA	TRBV11-2	TRBJ1-1	CASSLVSGAEAFF	TGTGCCAGCAGCTTAGTATCCGGGGCGGAAGCTTTCTTT
once	15	NA	TRBV13	TRBJ2-2	CASSLDSDEAGELFF	TGTGCCAGCAGCTTAGATTCTGACGAGGCTGGGGAGCTGTTTTTT
NA	15	NA	TRBV4-1	TRBJ1-1	CASSQDQGTAPEAFF	TGCGCCAGCAGCCAAGATCAGGGGACGGCCCCTGAAGCTTTCTTT
NA	16	NA	TRBV23-1	TRBJ2-4	CASSQSEVRPPDIQYF	TGCGCCAGCAGTCAATCGGAGGTACGGCCGCCAGACATTCAGTACTTC
NA	12	NA	TRBV5-1	TRBJ1-1	CASSLAAGEAFF	TGCGCCAGCAGCTTGGCGGCAGGAGAAGCTTTCTTT
NA	15	NA	TRBV5-6	TRBJ2-1	CASSLELSSYNEQFF	TGTGCCAGCAGCTTGGAGTTGTCTTCCTACAATGAGCAGTTCTTC
NA	13	NA	TRBV6-1	TRBJ1-1	CASRTSGFTEAFF	TGTGCCAGCAGGACCTCAGGGTTCACTGAAGCTTTCTTT
NA	13	TRBD2	TRBV7-2	TRBJ2-1	CASSLELAGDRLF	TGTGCCAGCAGCTTAGAACTAGCGGGAGATCGACTCTTC
NA	16	TRBD2	TRBV9	TRBJ2-3	CASSGVAGPSTDTQYF	TGTGCCAGCAGCGGAGTAGCGGGGCCTAGCACAGATACGCAGTATTTT
NA	18	NA	TRBV7-8	TRBJ2-5	CASSLDLLSSGNQETQYF	TGTGCCAGCAGCTTAGATTTGTTGTCTAGTGGAAACCAAGAGACCCAGTACTTC
NA	13	NA	TRBV6-6	TRBJ2-6	CASNEAGSNVLTF	TGTGCCAGCAACGAGGCCGGGTCCAACGTCCTGACTTTC
NA	12	TRBD1	TRBV19	TRBJ1-1	CASRQGATEAFF	TGTGCCAGTAGGCAGGGGGCCACTGAAGCTTTCTTT
NA	18	TRBD1	TRBV2	TRBJ2-7	CASSEWLLPGQGNSEQYF	TGTGCCAGCAGTGAATGGCTACTTCCGGGACAGGGAAACTCCGAGCAGTACTTC
NA	15	NA	TRBV27	TRBJ2-7	CASSYSGPLDYEQYF	TGTGCCAGCAGTTATTCCGGGCCCCTCGACTACGAGCAGTACTTC
NA	14	NA	TRBV19	TRBJ2-7	CASSIAGSSYEQYF	TGTGCCAGTAGTATAGCGGGCAGCTCCTACGAGCAGTACTTC
once	15	TRBD1	TRBV9	TRBJ1-2	CASSPQTGGNYGYTF	TGTGCCAGCAGCCCACAGACAGGGGGCAACTATGGCTACACCTTC
NA	19	NA	TRBV11-2	TRBJ1-1	CASSLVNPNRVLMNTEAFF	TGTGCCAGCAGCTTAGTCAATCCTAACAGGGTACTCATGAACACTGAAGCTTTCTTT
NA	12	NA	TRBV7-9	TRBJ2-5	CASQGLAETQYF	TGTGCCAGCCAAGGCCTAGCGGAGACCCAGTACTTC
NA	13	NA	TRBV9	TRBJ1-1	CASSVGISPEAFF	TGTGCCAGCAGCGTAGGGATCTCCCCCGAAGCTTTCTTT